This is a list of T cell receptor beta chains from one sample in a study of blood T cell repertoires in COVID-19. Clones were sequenced by immunoSEQ multiplex PCR, and TCRdb holds only the in-frame ones, with some missing. The table has approximately 250,000 clones, approximately 88% seen once; the top ten hold around 3%. The specimen was PBMCs or T cells enriched from blood (not recorded which). Every receptor here comes from a woman aged 40 to 55 who had been exposed to COVID-19. Each CDR3 is given with its conserved first and last residue. A D gene is named only where the DNA matches it firmly. Clone size is not always given. Where it is, it says once, few, many or a class for expanded clones.

D: -; size: -; V: TRBV21-1; J: TRBJ2-6; DNA: TGTGCCAGCAGCCCGCGACAGGTCTCTGGGGCCAACGTCCTGACTTTC; CDR3: CASSPRQVSGANVLTF
D: -; size: few; V: TRBV4-2; J: TRBJ2-7; DNA: TGTGCCAGCAGCCAAGACGTCTACGGGGGGAGGGGGTACGAGCAGTACTTC; CDR3: CASSQDVYGGRGYEQYF
D: TRBD2; size: -; V: TRBV4-2; J: TRBJ2-3; DNA: TGTGCCAGCAGCCAAAGAGCCACCGGGAGCGGGGGGAGCACAGATACGCAGTATTTT; CDR3: CASSQRATGSGGSTDTQYF
D: -; size: -; V: TRBV19; J: TRBJ1-2; DNA: TGTGCCAGTACCCAGGGAAACTACTATGGCTACACCTTC; CDR3: CASTQGNYYGYTF
D: -; size: -; V: TRBV4-1; J: TRBJ1-1; DNA: TGCGCCAGCAGCTTCGGGCCGGAGCGGACTGAAGCTTTCTTT; CDR3: CASSFGPERTEAFF
D: -; size: -; V: TRBV6-2/TRBV6-3; J: TRBJ1-3; DNA: TGTGCCAGCAGTTACGATGGATCGGGGGGAAACACCATATATTTT; CDR3: CASSYDGSGGNTIYF
D: TRBD1; size: -; V: TRBV7-2; J: TRBJ1-2; DNA: TGTGCCAGCAGCTGGGACAGGACTAACTATGGCTACACCTTC; CDR3: CASSWDRTNYGYTF
D: TRBD1; size: -; V: TRBV28; J: TRBJ1-5; DNA: TGTGCCAGCATCGATACCGGGACAGGGAGTCAGCCCCAGCATTTT; CDR3: CASIDTGTGSQPQHF
D: TRBD1; size: -; V: TRBV13; J: TRBJ1-3; DNA: TGTGCCAGCAGCCCAGGGACAGGGAGCCTTAACACCATATATTTT; CDR3: CASSPGTGSLNTIYF
D: TRBD1; size: -; V: TRBV3-1/TRBV3-2; J: TRBJ1-2; DNA: TGTGCCAGCAGCCAAGACGCCTCAGGGGGCAGGTATGGCTACACCTTC; CDR3: CASSQDASGGRYGYTF
D: -; size: -; V: TRBV27; J: TRBJ1-2; DNA: TGTGCCAGCAGACCCTCAGGGTTACCCTCCCCCTCGCATGGCTACACCTTC; CDR3: CASRPSGLPSPSHGYTF
D: -; size: -; V: TRBV30; J: TRBJ1-4; DNA: TGTGCCTGGAACCGGGAAGTTGGAGAAAAACTGTTTTTT; CDR3: CAWNREVGEKLFF
D: TRBD1; size: -; V: TRBV5-4; J: TRBJ1-3; DNA: TGTGCCAGCAGCTTGAGTTTGGACAGGGCCTCTGGAAACACCATATATTTT; CDR3: CASSLSLDRASGNTIYF
D: -; size: -; V: TRBV30; J: TRBJ2-2; DNA: TGTGCCTGGAGTTCAATCGGGGGAAGTTGGAGCACCGGGGAGCTGTTTTTT; CDR3: CAWSSIGGSWSTGELFF
D: TRBD1; size: -; V: TRBV10-1; J: TRBJ2-7; DNA: TGCGCCAGCAGTGAGAGCGGACAGGGGGGCGAGCAGTACTTC; CDR3: CASSESGQGGEQYF
D: TRBD1; size: -; V: TRBV11-2; J: TRBJ1-2; DNA: TGTGCCAGCAGCTTCAGGGGGCTGCGAGGCTACACCTTC; CDR3: CASSFRGLRGYTF
D: -; size: once; V: TRBV28; J: TRBJ2-5; DNA: TGTGCCAGCAGTGGGGAGGTACAAGAGACCCAGTACTTC; CDR3: CASSGEVQETQYF